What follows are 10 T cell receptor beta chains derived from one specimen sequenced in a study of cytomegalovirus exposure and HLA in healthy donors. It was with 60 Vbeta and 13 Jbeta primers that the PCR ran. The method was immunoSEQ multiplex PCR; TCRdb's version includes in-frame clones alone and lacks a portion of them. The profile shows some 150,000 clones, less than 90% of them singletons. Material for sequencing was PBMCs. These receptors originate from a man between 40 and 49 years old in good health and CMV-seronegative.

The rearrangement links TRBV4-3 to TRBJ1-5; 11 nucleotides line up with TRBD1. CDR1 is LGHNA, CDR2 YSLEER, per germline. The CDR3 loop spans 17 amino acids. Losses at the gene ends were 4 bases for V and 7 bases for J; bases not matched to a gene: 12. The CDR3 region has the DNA TGCGCCAGCAGCCCCACAGTAGGACAGGGGGCCCGGCAGCCCCAGCATTTT. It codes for CASSPTVGQGARQPQHF.

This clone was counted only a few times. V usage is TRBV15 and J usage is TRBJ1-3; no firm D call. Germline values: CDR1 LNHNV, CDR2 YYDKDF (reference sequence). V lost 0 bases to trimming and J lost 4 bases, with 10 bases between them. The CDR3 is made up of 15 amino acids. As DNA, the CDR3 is TGTGCCACCAGCAGAGATCCGGCCAGGGGAAACACCATATATTTT. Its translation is CATSRDPARGNTIYF.

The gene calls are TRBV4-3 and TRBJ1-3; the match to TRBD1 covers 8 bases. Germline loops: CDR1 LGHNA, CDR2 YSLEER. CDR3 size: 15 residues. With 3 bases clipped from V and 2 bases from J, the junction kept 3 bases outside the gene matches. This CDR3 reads CASSQYRGAGNTIYF. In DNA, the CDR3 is TGCGCCAGCAGCCAGTACAGGGGGGCTGGAAACACCATATATTTT.

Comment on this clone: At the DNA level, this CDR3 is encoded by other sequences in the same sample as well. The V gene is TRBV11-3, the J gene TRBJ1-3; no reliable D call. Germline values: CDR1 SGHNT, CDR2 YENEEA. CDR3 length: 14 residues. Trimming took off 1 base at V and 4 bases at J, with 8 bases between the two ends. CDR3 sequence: CASSLGAGGNTIYF. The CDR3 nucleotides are TGTGCCAGCAGCTTAGGGGCCGGAGGAAACACCATATATTTT.

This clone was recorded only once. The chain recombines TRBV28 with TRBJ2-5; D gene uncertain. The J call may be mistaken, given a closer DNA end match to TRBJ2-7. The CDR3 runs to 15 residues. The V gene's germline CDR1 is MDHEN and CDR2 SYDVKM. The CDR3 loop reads CASSSVGGLFYEQYF. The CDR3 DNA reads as TGTGCCAGCAGTTCTGTAGGTGGGCTTTTCTACGAGCAGTACTTC.

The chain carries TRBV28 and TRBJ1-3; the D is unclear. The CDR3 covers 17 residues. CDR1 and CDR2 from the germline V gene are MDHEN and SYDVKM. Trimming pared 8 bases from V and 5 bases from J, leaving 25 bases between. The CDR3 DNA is TGTGCCAGCTCTTTCGTCTTCTTGTCCCCGCGAAGAAACACCATATATTTT. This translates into CASSFVFLSPRRNTIYF.

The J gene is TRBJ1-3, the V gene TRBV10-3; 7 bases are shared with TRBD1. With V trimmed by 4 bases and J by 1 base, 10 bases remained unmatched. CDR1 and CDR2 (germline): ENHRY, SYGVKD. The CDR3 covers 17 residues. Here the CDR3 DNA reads TGTGCCATCAGTGCGTGGTCGGACAGGCCTTCTGGAAACACCATATATTTT. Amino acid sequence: CAISAWSDRPSGNTIYF.

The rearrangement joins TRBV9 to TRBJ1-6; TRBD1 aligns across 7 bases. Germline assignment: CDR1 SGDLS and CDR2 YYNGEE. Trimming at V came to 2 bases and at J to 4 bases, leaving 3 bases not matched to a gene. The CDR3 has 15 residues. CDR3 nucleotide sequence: TGTGCCAGCAGCGTTCGGGACAGTTATAATTCACCCCTCCACTTT. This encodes CASSVRDSYNSPLHF.

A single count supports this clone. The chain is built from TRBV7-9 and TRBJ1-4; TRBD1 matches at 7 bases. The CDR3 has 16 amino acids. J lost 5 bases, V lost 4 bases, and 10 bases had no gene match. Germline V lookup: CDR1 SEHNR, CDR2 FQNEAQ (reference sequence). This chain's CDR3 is CASSYYQQGRNEKLFF. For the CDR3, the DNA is TGTGCCAGCAGCTACTACCAACAGGGGAGAAATGAAAAACTGTTTTTT.

The CDR3 protein is CASSLDLAGIQETQYF. DNA for the CDR3: TGTGCCAGCAGCTTAGATCTAGCCGGGATTCAAGAGACCCAGTACTTC. The chain recombines TRBV11-2 with TRBJ2-5; D is perhaps TRBD2 (5 bases). Germline CDR1 and CDR2: SGHAT and FQNNGV. This CDR3 comprises 16 residues. Trimming removed 0 bases at V and 2 bases at J, with 13 bases between.